The 12 T cell receptor beta chains in this list originate from one sample, sequenced in a study of T-cell memory formation after mild COVID-19. Via MiXCR, TCRdb re-called the 5' RACE reads, giving one row per CDR3 protein. The data show 250,000 to 400,000 distinct CDR3 sequences, around an eighth seen once. Material: PBMCs or a T cell subset sorted from them (not recorded which). All receptors come from a man younger than 35 who had mild COVID-19 (a few samples of this study predate the infection). Cell type and time point are not known.

The rearrangement uses TRBV6-7 and TRBJ1-4; the match to TRBD1 covers 7 bases. TRBV6-7 is marked as an open reading frame, function uncertain. Trimming at V came to 4 bases and at J to 0 bases, leaving 14 bases not matched to a gene. This CDR3 is built from 19 residues. The CDR3 DNA sequence: TGTGCCAGCAGTTTCCTATCACAGGGGCCTCGCGCAACTAATGAAAAACTGTTTTTT. Encoded protein: CASSFLSQGPRATNEKLFF.

This chain connects TRBV5-1 to TRBJ2-3, with TRBD2 matching 9 bases. The germline V gene encodes CDR1 SGHRS and CDR2 YFSETQ. J was trimmed by 4 bases and V by 2 bases; bases with no gene match: 14. The CDR3 contains 18 residues. CDR3 coding DNA: TGCGCCAGCAGCTTTCCGATCTCGACCCTAGCGGGGTCAGATACGCAGTATTTT. This sequence encodes CASSFPISTLAGSDTQYF.

The gene calls are TRBV7-3 and TRBJ2-3; D is tentatively TRBD1 or TRBD2 (5 bases each). Between the trimmed V and J ends, which lost 5 bases and 5 bases, there was a span of 20 bases. This CDR3 is built from 16 residues. CDR1 and CDR2 (germline): SGHTA, FQGTGA. The CDR3 nucleotides are TGTGCCAGCAGCCTGGGACGTCCGGCGAGGGAAGATACGCAGTATTTT. Encoded protein: CASSLGRPAREDTQYF.

This clonotype was picked up many times. This chain links TRBV7-8 with TRBJ2-3, with unresolved D. CDR1 and CDR2 from the germline V gene are SGHVS and FQNEAQ. This CDR3 has 14 amino acids. V was cut by 3 bases and J by 5 bases, with 12 bases left in between. The CDR3 DNA follows: TGTGCCAGCAGCTTGGCTACGACGGGAGATACGCAGTATTTT. Its protein is CASSLATTGDTQYF.

V usage is TRBV6-5 and J usage is TRBJ1-2; D gene ambiguous. The CDR3 is 16 residues long. Between the trimmed V and J ends, which lost 0 bases and 4 bases, there was a span of 15 bases. Germline V lookup: CDR1 MNHEY, CDR2 SVGAGI. The CDR3 here is CASSYSGTLVGYGYTF. As DNA, the CDR3 is TGTGCCAGCAGTTACTCGGGCACCCTGGTGGGCTATGGCTACACCTTC.

The rearrangement links TRBV20-1 to TRBJ2-5, with TRBD2 matching 8 bases. CDR1 and CDR2 from the germline V gene are DFQATT and SNEGSKA (reference sequence). The V and J ends lost 3 bases and 2 bases, in that order; junction bases with no gene match: 8. The CDR3 totals 15 residues. CDR3 sequence (DNA): TGCAGTGCTAGGAGAGGAGGGACTAGTCAAGAGACCCAGTACTTC. Its protein is CSARRGGTSQETQYF.

This clonotype was detected a few times. The chain combines TRBV6-1 with TRBJ2-3, with 7 bases lining up with TRBD1. Germline lookup yields CDR1 MNHNS and CDR2 SASEGT. The CDR3 extends over 14 amino acids. V lost 7 bases and J lost 5; bases outside the gene matches: 9. The DNA of the CDR3 is TGTGCCAGCAAGCCAGGGGGTGTTAGAGATACGCAGTATTTT. It encodes CASKPGGVRDTQYF.

This clonotype was detected a few times. The chain links TRBV7-9 to TRBJ1-1; 10 bases are shared with TRBD1. The CDR3 length is 15 residues. Germline V gene data show CDR1 as SEHNR and CDR2 as FQNEAQ (reference sequence). V trimming: 8 bases; J trimming: 7 bases; junction bases outside the gene matches: 13. The CDR3 bases are TGTGCCAGCGTTCCTGGGACAGGGGATCGCGGTGAAGCTTTCTTT. Protein sequence: CASVPGTGDRGEAFF.

The V and J genes are TRBV5-6 and TRBJ2-1, with a tentative D call TRBD2 (6 bases). The CDR3 is made up of 11 amino acids. V shed 3 bases and J shed 10 bases, with 8 bases lying between them. Per germline, CDR1 SGHDT and CDR2 YYEEEE. CDR3 residues: CASSWAGEQFF. In DNA form, the CDR3 reads TGTGCCAGCAGCTGGGCGGGAGAGCAGTTCTTC.

The table lists this clonotype with a few counts. The chain has TRBV20-1 and TRBJ2-7; 9 bases fit TRBD1. V lost 6 bases and J lost 0; bases outside the gene matches: 3. From germline, CDR1 is DFQATT and CDR2 SNEGSKA (reference sequence). This CDR3 comprises 13 residues. CDR3 amino acids: CSAGQGSSYEQYV. CDR3 DNA sequence: TGCAGTGCGGGACAGGGTTCCTCCTACGAGCAGTACGTC.

The rearrangement joins TRBV25-1 to TRBJ2-2, with a tentative D call TRBD2 (6 bases). CDR3 length: 14 amino acids. Trimming shortened V by 5 bases and J by 4 bases, and 11 bases separated the two germline ends. Germline CDR1 reads MGHDK; CDR2 reads SYGVNS. Here the CDR3 reads CASSPRTITGELFF. The CDR3 DNA follows: TGTGCCAGCAGTCCTAGGACTATCACCGGGGAGCTGTTTTTT.

The chain links TRBV20-1 to TRBJ2-3; D may be TRBD1 or TRBD2 (6 bases each). V was clipped by 5 bases and J by 0 bases, with 12 bases between them. The CDR3 spans 14 residues. The germline V gene has CDR1 DFQATT and CDR2 SNEGSKA (reference sequence). CDR3 in amino acids: CSAPPGASTDTQYF. CDR3 in DNA: TGCAGTGCTCCGCCGGGGGCTAGCACAGATACGCAGTATTTT.